This T cell receptor (beta chain) was documented in a study of CD8+ T cells in alopecia areata. Overall study findings and caveats: Alopecia totalis/universalis scalp especially showed more expanded CD8+ clones than normal scalp. Relative to mice, TCR sharing across patients was less clear, a difference possibly HLA-related.

The CDR3 has 16 residues. J lost 8 bases, V lost 4 bases, and 14 bases had no gene match. CDR1 and CDR2 (germline): SGHDT, YYEEEE. Following RNA extraction, reverse transcription yielded cDNA that acted as the sequencing template. TCRdb's copy holds only in-frame clones and misses some; the assay was immunoSEQ multiplex PCR. The repertoire holds about 110,000 clones, with under 65% as singletons. Collected material from alopecia areata patients comprised lesional scalp punch biopsies and peripheral blood. Details on this clone: Its matching antigen is unknown.

V and J are TRBV5-6 and TRBJ2-1; the match to TRBD2 covers 8 bases. The receptor comes from a human donor with alopecia areata. The sequenced material came from NKG2D-low CD8+ T cells sorted from blood. In DNA form, the CDR3 reads TGTGCCAGCAGCCCCAAAGCAGCGGGAGTTTTCGATGAGCAGTTCTTC. This codes for CASSPKAAGVFDEQFF.